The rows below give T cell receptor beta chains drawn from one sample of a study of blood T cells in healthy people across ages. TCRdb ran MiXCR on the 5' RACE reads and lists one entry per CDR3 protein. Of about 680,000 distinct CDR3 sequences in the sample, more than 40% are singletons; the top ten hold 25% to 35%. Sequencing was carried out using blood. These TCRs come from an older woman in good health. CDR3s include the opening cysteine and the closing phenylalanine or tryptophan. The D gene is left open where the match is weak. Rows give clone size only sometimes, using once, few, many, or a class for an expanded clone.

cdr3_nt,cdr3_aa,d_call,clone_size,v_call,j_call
TGTGCCAGCAGCCAGGTTCGGGAGGGGGCCTACAATGAGCAGTACTTC,CASSQVREGAYNEQYF,.,.,TRBV4-2,TRBJ2-7
TGTGCCAGCTCACCACCTCAGATGATCTCGGGGGAGCTGTTTTTT,CASSPPQMISGELFF,.,.,TRBV18,TRBJ2-2
TGCAGTGCCCCGGGGGGGGGAGCGGGCAATGAGCAGTTCTTC,CSAPGGGAGNEQFF,TRBD2,few,TRBV20-1,TRBJ2-1
TGTGCCAGCAGTTTGGTAGCGGGAGTTGTAGAGACCCAGTACTTC,CASSLVAGVVETQYF,TRBD2,.,TRBV6-2/TRBV6-3,TRBJ2-5
TGTGCCAGCAGCAGTGTCGGGCTAGCGAAGGCCTACAATGAGCAGTTCTTC,CASSSVGLAKAYNEQFF,.,.,TRBV21-1,TRBJ2-1
TGTGCCAGCAGCTTAGCGCGGCTAGCGGGAGGAGATACGCAGTATTTT,CASSLARLAGGDTQYF,TRBD2,.,TRBV7-9,TRBJ2-3
TGTGCCATCAGTGATGACAGGGCCGCAGGAGATACGCAGTATTTT,CAISDDRAAGDTQYF,TRBD1,few,TRBV10-3,TRBJ2-3
TGTGCCAGCAGTCCACGTCGTGGGGAGTCCTACAATGAGCAGTTCTTC,CASSPRRGESYNEQFF,.,.,TRBV12-3/TRBV12-4,TRBJ2-1
TGTGCCAGCAGTGACTTTGCTAGCGGTGAGCAGTTCTTC,CASSDFASGEQFF,TRBD2,.,TRBV2,TRBJ2-1
TGTGCCAGCAGTCGGACCGATGGACTAGAGGACTCAGATACGCAGTATTTT,CASSRTDGLEDSDTQYF,TRBD2,.,TRBV7-3,TRBJ2-3
TGTGCCAGCAGCCCGTCACAGGGGGCGGGCTTCTATGGCTACACCTTC,CASSPSQGAGFYGYTF,TRBD1,.,TRBV28,TRBJ1-2
TGCAGTGCTAGCCGGACAGGGAAGATGGGCGAGCAGTACTTC,CSASRTGKMGEQYF,TRBD1,.,TRBV20-1,TRBJ2-7
TGTGCCAGCAGCTCTAGGGACAGGGACAGCAATCAGCCCCAGCATTTT,CASSSRDRDSNQPQHF,TRBD1,few,TRBV7-8,TRBJ1-5
TGTGCCAGCAGCTTAAGCCTAGCGGGCTCCTACGAGCAGTACTTC,CASSLSLAGSYEQYF,TRBD2,.,TRBV7-2,TRBJ2-7
TGTGCCAGCAGCGGGAGGGCTAACCCGGGACAAACATACAATGAGCAGTTCTTC,CASSGRANPGQTYNEQFF,.,few,TRBV9,TRBJ2-1
TGCAGTGCTAGAGATCGGGCAGGTCAAGCCTACGAGCAGTACTTC,CSARDRAGQAYEQYF,.,.,TRBV20-1,TRBJ2-7
TGTGCCAGCAGCACAGGCTCGGGTAGCGGCCAAGAGACCCAGTACTTC,CASSTGSGSGQETQYF,.,few,TRBV7-2,TRBJ2-5
TGTGCCAGCAGCCCAAGAACGGCCACTGAAGCTTTCTTT,CASSPRTATEAFF,.,.,TRBV7-8,TRBJ1-1
TGCAGTGCTAGAGATGGGGCTCTCCTTAATGAAAAACTGTTTTTT,CSARDGALLNEKLFF,.,few,TRBV20-1,TRBJ1-4